This T cell receptor beta chain was sequenced in a study of cytomegalovirus exposure and HLA in healthy donors. There were likely unrecorded immune exposures, though donors were nominally healthy when sampled. Whole-study results and caveats: Reportedly, diagnosis of cytomegalovirus status by the classifier showed high specificity and sensitivity. A later analysis found that most CMV-associated TCR beta chains appeared HLA-restricted.

Germline CDR1 is SEHNR and CDR2 is FQNEAQ (reference sequence). The V and J ends lost 5 bases and 5 bases, in that order; junction bases with no gene match: 9. The CDR3 totals 14 residues. The primer mix had 60 Vbeta and 13 Jbeta primers. Only in-frame clones appear in the TCRdb table, and some are missing; sequencing was by immunoSEQ multiplex PCR. The sample lists about 150,000 clones; 80% were seen once. As concerns this clone: Its matching antigen is unknown.

The sequence derives from a man aged 30 to 39 in good health and CMV-seropositive. Source material: PBMCs. The chain links TRBV7-9 to TRBJ2-7; 7 nucleotides agree with TRBD1. The CDR3 loop is CASSETGSENEQYF. DNA for the CDR3: TGTGCCAGCAGCGAGACAGGGTCAGAGAACGAGCAGTACTTC.